A single sample is the source of the 3 T cell receptor beta chains below, sequenced in a study of Graves' ophthalmopathy and Graves' hyperthyroidism listed by TCRdb under 2018. Sequencing was carried out with an Illumina HiSeq 2000. For repertoire sequencing, the TCR beta CDR3 regions were amplified from RNA transcripts. A first-round RT-PCR used HTBI primers with the Qiagen OneStep RT-PCR kit, followed by a second-round multiplex PCR, size selection and purification. TCRdb handled the public reads itself, with Q25 trimming in fastp and clone calling in MiXCR, and kept productive beta chains. Rows are combined by CDR3 protein, so each entry shows the most common genes and DNA. Counted in this sample were approximately 380,000 distinct CDR3 sequences; under 25% of them appeared once. The ten top clones hold under 3% of the sample. Sample: peripheral blood. These receptors all stem from a woman between 18 and 30 years old with stable Graves' hyperthyroidism. Donor details come from another sample of the same person, matched by shared clones.

This clonotype was found a few times. The J gene is TRBJ2-4, the V gene TRBV19; D may be TRBD1 or TRBD2 (6 bases each). From germline, CDR1 is LNHDA and CDR2 SQIVND (reference sequence). The CDR3 covers 19 residues. V lost 5 bases and J lost 0, with 23 bases in between. The CDR3 nucleotides read TGTGCCAGTAGTCTCCTAAGAGGAGGGGGAGCCGTAGCCAAAAACATTCAGTACTTC. Its protein is CASSLLRGGGAVAKNIQYF.

This clonotype was seen at least ten times. The chain couples TRBV9 to TRBJ2-2, with D possibly TRBD1 on 5 matching bases. The germline V and J ends were trimmed by 0 bases and 4 bases, with 10 bases remaining between them. Looked up from germline, CDR1 is SGDLS and CDR2 is YYNGEE. The CDR3 sequence is 15 residues long. The chain's CDR3 is CASSVAQGATGELFF. DNA of the CDR3: TGTGCCAGCAGCGTAGCTCAAGGGGCCACCGGGGAGCTGTTTTTT.

Concerning this clonotype itself: A much larger clone lies a single base off, so this may be a read error. In nucleotides, the CDR3 is TGTGCCAGCAGCGTAGGGGTGAACACCGGGGAGCTGTTGTTT. Translated, it gives CASSVGVNTGELLF. The V and J genes are TRBV27 and TRBJ2-2; tentatively, D is TRBD1 or TRBD2 (5 bases each). CDR3 length: 14 residues. Germline V gives CDR1 MNHEY, CDR2 SMNVEV (reference sequence).